The text below deals with one T cell receptor (beta chain). Its antigen is unidentified. This record belongs to a study of T cell responses to AZD1222 COVID-19 vaccine. Study-wide background: Pooled samples include second doses given at about 4 or 12 weeks.

There are 12 residues in the CDR3. Trimming took off 11 bases at V and 7 bases at J, with 14 bases between the two ends. Per the germline V gene, CDR1 is ENHRY and CDR2 is SYGVKD. Sequencing used immunoSEQ multiplex PCR; TCRdb keeps in-frame clones, though not all of them. This sample has approximately 70,000 clones, with more than 80% found just once. Regarding the study as a whole: White British donors predominated, females outnumbered males, and clonal diversity was possibly underestimated.

This TCR came from an adult in good health. The sequencing used peripheral blood, collected on day 0 of AZD1222 vaccination. This chain connects TRBV10-3 to TRBJ2-2; TRBD1 or TRBD2 may be the D gene (5 bases each). CDR3 sequence: CAAQGPYGELFF. DNA of the CDR3: TGTGCCGCCCAGGGACCGTACGGGGAGCTGTTTTTT.